This T cell receptor (beta chain) was documented in a study of T cell responses to AZD1222 COVID-19 vaccine. General study results and limits: Only after the peak T cell response were repertoires sampled. Baseline seropositives among AZD1222 recipients totaled only 5 to 7.

Details on this clone: Its matching antigen is unknown.

Some clones are missing from TCRdb's copy, which holds only in-frame ones; the method was immunoSEQ multiplex PCR. The table includes about 83,000 clones, roughly 86% detected once. This receptor was taken from an adult in good health. The starting material was peripheral blood, obtained on day 0 of AZD1222 vaccination.

The CDR3 is CASKVDLVFF. In nucleotides, the CDR3 is TGTGCCAGCAAGGTAGATCTCGTGTTTTTT. This chain uses TRBV7-3 with TRBJ2-2; unclear D gene. V was trimmed by 7 bases and J by 15 bases, leaving 12 bases between them. Germline lookup yields CDR1 SGHTA and CDR2 FQGTGA. This CDR3 is built from 10 residues.